Shown below are 19 T cell receptor beta chains from a single sample sequenced in a study of blood T cell repertoires in COVID-19. The assay was immunoSEQ multiplex PCR, and TCRdb's table has in-frame clones only and misses some. This table has about 170,000 clones, approximately 80% appearing once. Material: peripheral blood. These receptors were obtained from a woman aged 55 to 70 with acute or convalescent COVID-19.

The chain carries TRBV27 and TRBJ2-1, with TRBD1 matching 9 bases. Germline trimming cut 6 bases from V and 2 bases from J; bases unmatched to any gene: 2. Germline-derived CDR1 and CDR2 are MNHEY and SMNVEV (reference sequence). The CDR3 contains 14 residues. CDR3 nucleotide sequence: TGTGCCAGCAGCGGGACAGGGCCCTACAATGAGCAGTTCTTC. Translated: CASSGTGPYNEQFF.

The chain is built from TRBV6-4 and TRBJ1-2, with D perhaps TRBD1 (6 bases). This CDR3 has 15 residues. V lost 5 bases to trimming and J lost 7 bases, with 20 bases between them. In germline, CDR1 is MRHNA, CDR2 SNTAGT. The CDR3 bases are TGTGCCAGCAGTCAGGGGCAGGGGAGAAGCGGTGGCTACACCTTC. It specifies CASSQGQGRSGGYTF.

The rearrangement links TRBV12-5 to TRBJ1-3; 7 positions match TRBD1. This CDR3 comprises 15 residues. Germline V gene sequence: CDR1 LGHNT, CDR2 FRNRAP. The junction had 4 bases not matched to a gene; V was cut back by 5 bases and J by 0 bases. CDR3 DNA: TGTGCTAGTGGTCCCGGACAGGTCTCTGGAAACACCATATATTTT. This codes for CASGPGQVSGNTIYF.

The chain joins TRBV3-1 (or the pseudogene TRBV3-2) to TRBJ2-3; 9 bases agree with TRBD2. The trim removed 0 bases at V and 2 bases at J, leaving 6 bases unmatched. The germline CDR1 and CDR2 sequences are LGHDT and YNNKEL (reference sequence). There are 17 residues in the CDR3. The CDR3 DNA reads as TGTGCCAGCAGCCAAGATCGTACTAGCGGGCTCACAGATACGCAGTATTTT. Protein sequence: CASSQDRTSGLTDTQYF.

This clone was recorded a few times. The chain links TRBV19 to TRBJ2-1; tentative D call: TRBD2 (6 bases). The germline CDR1 and CDR2 sequences are LNHDA and SQIVND (reference sequence). Deletions cut 5 bases from V and 7 bases from J, with 18 bases between. This CDR3 has 15 residues. The CDR3 protein is CASSPRGSIWNEQFF. The CDR3 DNA reads TGTGCCAGTAGTCCGCGGGGTTCTATCTGGAATGAGCAGTTCTTC.

In its sample, this clone was seen a few times. The chain is built from TRBV7-8 and TRBJ2-3; D uncertain. The CDR3 has 13 residues. Germline lookup yields CDR1 SGHVS and CDR2 FQNEAQ. Trimming removed 3 bases at V and 5 bases at J, with 9 bases between. DNA of the CDR3: TGTGCCAGCAGCTTTTCCGGTGAAGATACGCAGTATTTT. Protein: CASSFSGEDTQYF.

This clone was observed a handful of times. The V and J genes are TRBV4-3 and TRBJ1-1; 11 bases fit TRBD1. Germline V gene lookup returns CDR1 LGHNA and CDR2 YSLEER. The CDR3 spans 17 residues. Unmatched junction bases numbered 8, after V lost 5 bases and J lost 0 bases. The CDR3 loop is CASSVGRTGGLNTEAFF. CDR3 nucleotides: TGCGCCAGCAGCGTCGGTAGGACAGGGGGCTTGAACACTGAAGCTTTCTTT.

This clone has just a few counts. The CDR3 is CASSSAGRGTYNEQFF. The DNA of the CDR3 is TGTGCCAGCAGCTCGGCGGGCAGGGGGACCTACAATGAGCAGTTCTTC. The chain combines TRBV5-4 with TRBJ2-1; 7 bases are a match to TRBD1. J was trimmed by 2 bases and V by 3 bases; bases with no gene match: 8. Germline CDR1 and CDR2: SGHNT and YYREEE (reference sequence). The CDR3 contains 16 residues.

V is TRBV7-8 and J is TRBJ1-5; no reliable D call. This CDR3 has 13 amino acids. Germline values: CDR1 SGHVS, CDR2 FQNEAQ. V lost 9 bases to trimming and J lost 0 bases, with 9 bases between them. DNA for the CDR3: TGTGCCAGTACAGCATATAGCAATCAGCCCCAGCATTTT. It yields the protein CASTAYSNQPQHF. The whole variable domain, remainder taken from reference TRBV7-8 and TRBJ1-5, is GAGVSQSPRYKVAKRGQDVALRCDPISGHVSLFWYQQALGQGPEFLTYFQNEAQLDKSGLPSDRFFAERPEGSVSTLKIQRTQQEDSAVYLCASTAYSNQPQHFGDGTRLSIL.

This chain connects TRBV6-6 to TRBJ1-1, with 9 bases matching TRBD1. V lost 0 bases, J lost 6 bases, and 5 bases stayed unmatched. Per the germline V gene, CDR1 is MNHNY and CDR2 is SVGAGI (reference sequence). This CDR3 contains 15 residues. CDR3 sequence: CASSYSGTGLAEAFF. DNA of the CDR3: TGTGCCAGCAGTTACTCTGGGACAGGGCTGGCTGAAGCTTTCTTT.

The chain couples TRBV4-1 to TRBJ2-1; TRBD2 matches at 8 bases. CDR3 length: 14 residues. With V trimmed by 5 bases and J by 7 bases, 7 bases remained unmatched. Germline lookup yields CDR1 MGHRA and CDR2 YSYEKL. In nucleotides, the CDR3 is TGCGCCAGCAGCACCGGACTAGCTAGAAATGAGCAGTTCTTC. It codes for CASSTGLARNEQFF.

V and J are TRBV2 and TRBJ1-1, with 7 bases that match TRBD1. CDR3 length: 14 residues. CDR1 SNHLY and CDR2 FYNNEI come from the germline V gene. V gave up 4 bases and J gave up 0 bases; unmatched junction bases: 2. The chain's CDR3 is CASSVGQVNTEAFF. For the CDR3, the DNA is TGTGCCAGCAGTGTTGGACAGGTGAACACTGAAGCTTTCTTT.

This clone appeared once. The chain joins TRBV10-3 to TRBJ1-4; D possibly corresponds to TRBD1 (6 bases). Germline V gene lookup returns CDR1 ENHRY and CDR2 SYGVKD. V was trimmed by 6 bases and J by 7 bases, leaving 18 bases between them. The length of the CDR3 is 15 residues. For the CDR3, the DNA is TGTGCCATCAGCCCCGCCGGGGGGCATGGTGAAAAACTGTTTTTT. Amino acids: CAISPAGGHGEKLFF.

The chain recombines TRBV20-1 with TRBJ2-1; D call uncertain. Germline CDR1 reads DFQATT; CDR2 reads SNEGSKA (reference sequence). The CDR3 is 11 residues long. Trimming took off 0 bases at V and 7 bases at J, with 4 bases between the two ends. CDR3 loop: CSARDQNEQFF. The CDR3 nucleotides are TGCAGTGCTAGAGATCAGAATGAGCAGTTCTTC.

This rearrangement joins TRBV7-9 to TRBJ2-7, with D maybe TRBD1 (6 bases). V was cut by 0 bases and J by 2 bases, with 8 bases left in between. The CDR3 is 14 residues long. Germline-derived CDR1 and CDR2 are SEHNR and FQNEAQ (reference sequence). This CDR3 is CASSLAPGAYEQYF. CDR3 nucleotides: TGTGCCAGCAGCTTAGCGCCAGGGGCCTACGAGCAGTACTTC.

The chain has TRBV4-2 and TRBJ2-7, with a weak D call TRBD1 (6 bases). V lost 4 bases and J 8 bases, leaving 12 bases between the germline ends. CDR1 is LGHNA, CDR2 YNFKEQ, per germline. The CDR3 totals 12 residues. CDR3 residues: CASSLSTGKQYF. The DNA of the CDR3 is TGTGCCAGCAGCCTCTCGACAGGAAAGCAGTACTTC.

This chain connects TRBV19 to TRBJ1-1; 9 nucleotides align to TRBD1. Germline lookup yields CDR1 LNHDA and CDR2 SQIVND (reference sequence). The CDR3 covers 14 residues. The V gene end was trimmed by 10 bases and the J gene end by 0 bases; junction bases not matched to a gene: 6. The CDR3 DNA is TGTGCCACTAAACAGGGGGCCGTGAACACTGAAGCTTTCTTT. Protein product: CATKQGAVNTEAFF. The full variable domain, in which reference TRBV19 and TRBJ1-1 provide the parts outside the CDR3, is DGGITQSPKYLFRKEGQNVTLSCEQNLNHDAMYWYRQDPGQGLRLIYYSQIVNDFQKGDIAEGYSVSREKKESFPLTVTSAQKNPTAFYLCATKQGAVNTEAFFGQGTRLTVV.

This sequence joins TRBV7-2 and TRBJ1-3; possibly TRBD1 for D (6 bases). The V end was cut by 4 bases, the J end by 2 bases, with 15 bases between. Germline CDR1 reads SGHTA; CDR2 reads FQGNSA. The CDR3 covers 16 residues. The CDR3 DNA sequence: TGTGCCAGCAGCTCCCAAGGGGGTCTGGCTGGAAACACCATATATTTT. Translated, it gives CASSSQGGLAGNTIYF.

The rearrangement joins TRBV18 to TRBJ2-1; weak D call: TRBD1 (6 bases). V dropped 6 bases and J dropped 9 bases, with 15 bases sitting between them. The germline CDR1 and CDR2 sequences are KGHSH and LQKENI. This CDR3 is 13 amino acids long. This chain's CDR3 is CASSQDRDVEQFF. DNA for the CDR3: TGTGCCAGCTCCCAGGACAGAGATGTTGAGCAGTTCTTC.